These 10 T cell receptor beta chains were all obtained from the same sample, sequenced in a study of T cells after yellow fever vaccination. TCRdb reanalysed the 5' RACE reads using MiXCR and keeps one entry per CDR3 protein. Found here are some 200,000 distinct CDR3 sequences, 9.5% to 11% of them singletons; the top ten hold 36%. The sequenced sample was CD8+ T cells sorted from PBMCs, obtained 15 days after the yellow fever booster vaccination. Every receptor here comes from a man younger than 30 who received the YFV17D yellow fever vaccine.

In this sample, this clonotype turned up a few times. The chain couples TRBV20-1 to TRBJ2-7; D is unclear. The germline V gene encodes CDR1 DFQATT and CDR2 SNEGSKA (reference sequence). V gave up 0 bases and J gave up 0 bases, with 6 bases separating them. The CDR3 sequence is 13 residues long. The CDR3 loop reads CSARDQSSYEQYV. The CDR3 DNA is TGCAGTGCTAGAGATCAGAGCTCCTACGAGCAGTACGTC.

This clonotype has just a few counts. The chain employs TRBV20-1 and TRBJ1-1, with no clear D. This CDR3 comprises 15 residues. Germline V lookup: CDR1 DFQATT, CDR2 SNEGSKA (reference sequence). The ends were cut back, 0 bases at V and 0 bases at J, with 11 bases in the middle. CDR3 nucleotides: TGCAGTGCTAGAGATCCCTCAGGCCTGAACACTGAAGCTTTCTTT. Translating gives CSARDPSGLNTEAFF.

The chain links TRBV24-1 to TRBJ2-5; either TRBD1 or TRBD2 may supply D (5 bases each). The V gene lost 2 bases and the J gene lost 4 bases, with 13 bases spanning the gap. CDR3 length: 15 amino acids. Per germline, CDR1 KGHDR and CDR2 SFDVKD. CDR3 amino acids: CATSDSKRDGETQYF. The CDR3 bases are TGTGCCACCAGTGATTCAAAAAGGGACGGAGAGACCCAGTACTTC.

DNA of the CDR3: TGTGCCAGCAGCCAAAGACTCGCAGATACGCAGTATTTT. It encodes CASSQRLADTQYF. The V call is TRBV4-2, the J call TRBJ2-3, with D uncertain. Germline CDR1 reads LGHNA; CDR2 reads YNFKEQ. This CDR3 is 13 amino acids long. V was shortened by 2 bases and J by 4 bases, with 7 bases between the two germline ends.

This clonotype was seen a few times. The chain couples TRBV11-2 to TRBJ2-2; TRBD1 might be the D (5 bases). Trimming left V 5 bases short and J 7 bases short, with 8 bases between. The CDR3 runs 12 residues. Germline V gene lookup returns CDR1 SGHAT and CDR2 FQNNGV. CDR3 DNA: TGTGCCAGCAGCCGGACAAGCGGGGAGCTGTTTTTT. Residues: CASSRTSGELFF.

The rearrangement links TRBV7-9 to TRBJ2-5, with D perhaps assigned TRBD1 or TRBD2 (5 bases each). Trimming pared 1 base from V and 3 bases from J, leaving 15 bases between. The CDR3 loop spans 16 amino acids. Germline values: CDR1 SEHNR, CDR2 FQNEAQ (reference sequence). Here the CDR3 DNA reads TGTGCCAGCAGCTTAGTGGTATCCGGGACGGAAGAGACCCAGTACTTC. It is translated as CASSLVVSGTEETQYF.

This clonotype showed up just a few times. V and J are TRBV4-1 and TRBJ2-1; the D gene could be TRBD1 or TRBD2 (5 bases each). Trimming stripped 5 bases from V and 0 bases from J, with 14 bases between. This CDR3 is 16 amino acids long. Germline V gives CDR1 MGHRA, CDR2 YSYEKL. CDR3 residues: CASSGLGETSYNEQFF. CDR3 DNA sequence: TGCGCCAGCAGCGGTCTAGGGGAGACCTCCTACAATGAGCAGTTCTTC.

The gene calls are TRBV20-1 and TRBJ2-2; D uncertain. The V and J ends lost 1 base and 4 bases respectively, with 7 bases between them. The V gene's germline CDR1 is DFQATT and CDR2 SNEGSKA (reference sequence). The CDR3 runs 13 residues. CDR3 in amino acids: CSARGLRTGELFF. Written as DNA, the CDR3 is TGCAGTGCTAGAGGACTCCGCACCGGGGAGCTGTTTTTT.

This rearrangement joins TRBV7-6 to TRBJ1-2; unclear D gene. The CDR3 is 14 amino acids. In germline, CDR1 is SGHVS, CDR2 FNYEAQ. Trimming cost V 0 bases and J 2 bases, with 7 bases left between them. The CDR3 nucleotides are TGTGCCAGCAGCTTAGCTGCGGGAAACTATGGCTACACCTTC. Amino acid sequence: CASSLAAGNYGYTF.

This clonotype was detected only a few times. The chain combines TRBV11-2 with TRBJ1-6; a weak D match, TRBD1 (5 bases). V lost 5 bases and J lost 0, with 17 bases in between. This CDR3 contains 18 residues. The germline V gene encodes CDR1 SGHAT and CDR2 FQNNGV. DNA for the CDR3: TGTGCCAGCAGCCGAGGCAGGGATCTGAGCTCCTATAATTCACCCCTCCACTTT. The encoded protein is CASSRGRDLSSYNSPLHF.